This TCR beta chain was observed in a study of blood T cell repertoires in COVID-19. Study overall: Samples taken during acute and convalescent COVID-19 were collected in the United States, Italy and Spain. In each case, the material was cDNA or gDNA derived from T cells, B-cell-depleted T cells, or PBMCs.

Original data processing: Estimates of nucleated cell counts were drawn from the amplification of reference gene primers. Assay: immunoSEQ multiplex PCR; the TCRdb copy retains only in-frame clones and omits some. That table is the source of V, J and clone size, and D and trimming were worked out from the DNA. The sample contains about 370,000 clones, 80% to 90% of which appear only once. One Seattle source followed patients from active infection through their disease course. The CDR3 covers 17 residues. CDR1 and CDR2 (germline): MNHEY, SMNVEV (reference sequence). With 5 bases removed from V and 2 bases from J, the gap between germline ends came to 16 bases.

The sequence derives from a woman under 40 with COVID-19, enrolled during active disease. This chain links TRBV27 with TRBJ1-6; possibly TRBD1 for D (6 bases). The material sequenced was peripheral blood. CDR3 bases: TGTGCCAGCAGTGCCCGTGCAGGGGTCCCCTATAATTCACCCCTCCACTTT. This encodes CASSARAGVPYNSPLHF.